The rows below give T cell receptor beta chains drawn from one sample of a study of OX40 agonist ivuxolimab in advanced cancers. Repertoires were generated with immunoSEQ multiplex PCR, while TCRdb's copy carries only in-frame clones and drops some. The table records 67,000 or so clones, more than 85% of them present only once. The input for sequencing was CD4+ or CD8+ T cells sorted from blood, taken in a trial of the OX40 agonist ivuxolimab. These receptors were collected from an adult with an advanced solid tumor such as melanoma, head and neck, liver or kidney cancer. The CDR3 runs from the conserved cysteine through the conserved F or W. Each record gives: D gene, J gene, V gene, clone size, CDR3 DNA, CDR3 protein. The D gene is left open where the match is weak. Clone size is not always given. Where it is, it says once, few, many or a class for expanded clones.

TRBD2 | TRBJ2-3 | TRBV7-2 | NA | TGTGCCAGCAGCTCGCGACTAGCGGGGACAGATACGCAGTATTTT | CASSSRLAGTDTQYF
TRBD2 | TRBJ2-3 | TRBV9 | NA | TGTGCCAGCAGCGTGACTAGCGGAGGGGCAGATACGCAGTATTTT | CASSVTSGGADTQYF
NA | TRBJ1-1 | TRBV10-3 | NA | TGTGCCATCAGTGGAGCCGGTACTGAAGCTTTCTTT | CAISGAGTEAFF
NA | TRBJ2-7 | TRBV9 | NA | TGTGCCAGCAGCGTGGACAGCCACTCCTACGAGCAGTACTTC | CASSVDSHSYEQYF
NA | TRBJ1-2 | TRBV30 | NA | TGTGCCTGGAGTCCTGACAGTTTTAGTAACTATGGCTACACCTTC | CAWSPDSFSNYGYTF
NA | TRBJ1-3 | TRBV7-9 | NA | TGTGCCAGCAGCTTGTCGGGGAACTCTGGAAACACCATATATTTT | CASSLSGNSGNTIYF
NA | TRBJ2-2 | TRBV9 | NA | TGTGCCAGCAGCGTTCCTCCCGGGGAGCTGTTTTTT | CASSVPPGELFF
TRBD2 | TRBJ2-1 | TRBV15 | NA | TGTGCCACCAGCAGGTGGACTAGCGGGAACAATGAGCAGTTCTTC | CATSRWTSGNNEQFF
TRBD2 | TRBJ2-7 | TRBV7-3 | NA | TGTGCCAGCAGCTTGCTGGCTAGCGGGAGCGAGCAGTACTTC | CASSLLASGSEQYF
NA | TRBJ2-1 | TRBV7-9 | NA | TGTGCCAGCAGCTTAGGTCTTAGCGCAAGCTCCTACAATGAGCAGTTCTTC | CASSLGLSASSYNEQFF
NA | TRBJ2-2 | TRBV12-5 | NA | TGTGCTAGTGGATTGGAGGCGGGGACCGGGGAGCTGTTTTTT | CASGLEAGTGELFF
NA | TRBJ2-7 | TRBV6-5 | once | TGTGCCAGCAGCGGGACAAGATACGAGCAGTACTTC | CASSGTRYEQYF
TRBD1 | TRBJ1-6 | TRBV6-1 | NA | TGTGCCAGCAGTGAAGATACGTCAGGGGGCTTAGATTCACCCCTCCACTTT | CASSEDTSGGLDSPLHF
TRBD2 | TRBJ2-2 | TRBV5-1 | NA | TGCGCCAGCAGCTTGGAGCGGGACGGGGAGCTGTTTTTT | CASSLERDGELFF
NA | TRBJ1-4 | TRBV28 | NA | TGTGCCAGCAGTTTGAGGGCAACTAATGAAAAACTGTTTTTT | CASSLRATNEKLFF
TRBD2 | TRBJ2-7 | TRBV6-6 | NA | TGTGCCAGCAGTGCTACTAGCGGGAGGGCCTACGAGCAGTACTTC | CASSATSGRAYEQYF
NA | TRBJ2-5 | TRBV6-1 | NA | TGTGCCAGCGCGATTTCCACAGGGCTTCAAGAGACCCAGTACTTC | CASAISTGLQETQYF
NA | TRBJ1-5 | TRBV7-3 | NA | TGTGCCAGCAGCTTGGGCACGAATCAGCCCCAGCATTTT | CASSLGTNQPQHF
NA | TRBJ1-3 | TRBV18 | few | TGTGCCAGCTCACCAGGGACGGCCCAAAGAAACACCATATATTTT | CASSPGTAQRNTIYF
NA | TRBJ2-5 | TRBV19 | NA | TGTGCCAGTAGTATAGGGGGTATTCAAGAGACCCAGTACTTC | CASSIGGIQETQYF
TRBD1 | TRBJ2-7 | TRBV6-1 | NA | TGTGCCAGCAGCGACCGGGACAGGTACTACGAGCAGTACTTC | CASSDRDRYYEQYF
TRBD2 | TRBJ2-3 | TRBV11-2 | few | TGTGCCAGCAGCCCCCGGGACTATCCAGATACGCAGTATTTT | CASSPRDYPDTQYF
NA | TRBJ2-7 | TRBV28 | NA | TGTGCCAGCAGTTTGGCCTCTCTCTACGAGCAGTACTTC | CASSLASLYEQYF
TRBD1 | TRBJ2-1 | TRBV11-3 | NA | TGTGCCAGCAGCAGACAGGGGGCGGACAATGAGCAGTTCTTC | CASSRQGADNEQFF